This T cell receptor (beta chain) is drawn from a study of post-analysis software for immune sequencing data. Study as a whole: Multiple sclerosis in the patients followed relapsing-remitting, secondary progressive and progressive-relapsing courses.

A few counts support this clonotype. The antigen remains unidentified. cDNA libraries of TCR beta carried unique molecular identifiers. Researchers reported 520,000 or so cDNA molecules coming from around 1 to 10 million T cells. TCRdb reprocessed the PCR reads with MiXCR, giving one entry per CDR3 protein. This sample yields fewer than 850,000 distinct CDR3 sequences, of which around 46% are seen a single time; 4.9% belongs to the top ten. Study-wide points: Batch-matched samples strongly co-clustered by F measure. Those with multiple sclerosis, the patient group, showed significantly lower normalized Chao1 diversity than controls.

Material for sequencing was blood. This TCR was sampled from a girl aged 10-17 years with multiple sclerosis.

CDR3 bases: TGTGCCAGCAGCTCGCCTTGGACCGTAGGGGAGACCCAGTACTTC. Its translation is CASSSPWTVGETQYF. This rearrangement joins TRBV7-9 to TRBJ2-5; D unclear. The length of the CDR3 is 15 residues. In germline, CDR1 is SEHNR, CDR2 FQNEAQ (reference sequence). The germline V and J ends were trimmed by 4 bases and 5 bases, with 17 bases remaining between them.